One and the same sample provided the 9 T cell receptor beta chains below, sequenced in a study of T-cell reconstitution after alpha-beta-depleted transplantation in children. Construction of the TCRbeta library involved unique molecular identifiers. TCRdb processed the PCR reads anew with MiXCR; each CDR3 protein has one entry. This table holds some 450,000 distinct CDR3 sequences, 43% found once. This sample comprised PBMCs, obtained before TCRalphabeta/CD19-depleted stem cell transplant. These receptors originate from a girl aged 2 to 9 with aplastic anemia, due to receive a stem cell transplant.

This chain connects TRBV29-1 to TRBJ1-5, with 8 bases fitting TRBD1. Unmatched junction bases numbered 8, after V lost 7 bases and J lost 6 bases. This CDR3 is built from 13 residues. Per germline, CDR1 SQVTM and CDR2 ANQGSEA. The CDR3 DNA is TGCAGCGCCGGACAGGGCGGAGGTCAGCCCCAGCATTTT. It encodes CSAGQGGGQPQHF. The whole variable domain, remainder taken from reference TRBV29-1 and TRBJ1-5, is SAVISQKPSRDICQRGTSLTIQCQVDSQVTMMFWYRQQPGQSLTLIATANQGSEATYESGFVIDKFPISRPNLTFSTLTVSNMSPEDSSIYLCSAGQGGGQPQHFGDGTRLSIL.

This clonotype was counted ten times or more. This chain uses TRBV14 with TRBJ2-1; D gene unclear. The CDR3 has 14 residues. V dropped 0 bases and J dropped 6 bases, with 9 bases sitting between them. CDR1 SGHDN and CDR2 FVKESK come from the germline V gene. Written as DNA, the CDR3 is TGTGCCAGCAGCCAAGATTTTACTATCAATGAGCAGTTCTTC. Translation gives CASSQDFTINEQFF.

V is TRBV20-1 and J is TRBJ2-2; weak D call: TRBD1 (5 bases). V was shortened by 7 bases and J by 4 bases, with 13 bases between the two germline ends. The CDR3 is 13 residues long. The germline V gene has CDR1 DFQATT and CDR2 SNEGSKA (reference sequence). The CDR3 DNA sequence: TGCAGTGTCCCGGACACCGTCACCGGGGAGCTGTTTTTT. Amino acid sequence: CSVPDTVTGELFF.

This clonotype was observed a few times. The V call is TRBV2, the J call TRBJ1-4; weak D call: TRBD1 (5 bases). V was trimmed by 7 bases and J by 0 bases, leaving 15 bases between them. The CDR3 runs 16 residues. Germline CDR1 is SNHLY and CDR2 is FYNNEI. This CDR3 is CASTRTGLSTNEKLFF. Here the CDR3 DNA reads TGTGCCAGCACTCGAACAGGCCTTTCAACTAATGAAAAACTGTTTTTT. Full variable domain (remainder filled in from reference TRBV2 and TRBJ1-4): EPEVTQTPSHQVTQMGQEVILRCVPISNHLYFYWYRQILGQKVEFLVSFYNNEISEKSEIFDDQFSVERPDGSNFTLKIRSTKLEDSAMYFCASTRTGLSTNEKLFFGSGTQLSVL.

J is TRBJ1-2 and V is TRBV19; D is uncertain. Trimming pared 5 bases from V and 4 bases from J, leaving 17 bases between. Per the germline V gene, CDR1 is LNHDA and CDR2 is SQIVND (reference sequence). The CDR3 totals 15 residues. CDR3 nucleotides: TGTGCCAGTAGTTTTGCAGGTTCTTCGGTCTATGGCTACACCTTC. This translates into CASSFAGSSVYGYTF.

This clonotype has at least ten counts. The chain recombines TRBV6-5 with TRBJ1-1, with TRBD1 as a possible D gene (5 bases). CDR3 length: 14 amino acids. The germline CDR1 and CDR2 sequences are MNHEY and SVGAGI. Trimming stripped 4 bases from V and 0 bases from J, with 9 bases between. The CDR3 DNA reads as TGTGCCAGCAGTTCAGGGAGCATGAACACTGAAGCTTTCTTT. Its translation is CASSSGSMNTEAFF.

In its sample, this clonotype was seen many times. The chain employs TRBV12-3 or TRBV12-4 and TRBJ2-1; 7 positions match TRBD1. The CDR3 sequence is 12 residues long. Trimming at V came to 5 bases and at J to 10 bases, leaving 5 bases not matched to a gene. The CDR3 DNA follows: TGTGCCAGCAGTGCCGAGGGACAGGAGCAGTTCTTC. Translated: CASSAEGQEQFF.

Many counts were recorded for this clonotype. The chain uses TRBV20-1 and TRBJ2-1; 7 nucleotides line up with TRBD2. CDR1 and CDR2 (germline): DFQATT, SNEGSKA (reference sequence). J lost 3 bases, V lost 1 base, and 6 bases had no gene match. The CDR3 has 15 residues. CDR3 residues: CSARVGLSLYNEQFF. The CDR3 nucleotides read TGCAGTGCTAGAGTGGGACTATCTCTCTACAATGAGCAGTTCTTC.

The chain combines TRBV30 with TRBJ2-7; no clear D gene. CDR3 length equals 12 residues. Per the germline V gene, CDR1 is GTSNPN and CDR2 is SVGIG (reference sequence). DNA for the CDR3: TGTGCTGCCGGCACCTACTCCTACGAGCAGTACTTC. Encoded protein: CAAGTYSYEQYF. Combining the CDR3 with reference TRBV30 and TRBJ2-7 gives the whole variable domain SQTIHQWPATLVQPVGSPLSLECTVEGTSNPNLYWYRQAAGRGLQLLFYSVGIGQISSEVPQNLSASRPQDRQFILSSKKLLLSDSGFYLCAAGTYSYEQYFGPGTRLTVT.